The next 8 T cell receptor beta chains were all read from a single sample in a study of shared clonotypes between healthy human individuals. Generated by immunoSEQ multiplex PCR, the TCRdb table keeps only in-frame clones and is missing some. The data hold roughly 400,000 clones, with approximately 97% observed a single time. Sequenced: memory CD8+ T cells sorted from blood. As for subset: CD45RO+ cells pooled with CCR7-negative TemRA cells. Receptor source: a man aged 25-40 years in good health.

This clone was seen more than once but under ten times. The chain carries TRBV15 and TRBJ1-5; D is possibly TRBD1 (5 bases). Trimming shortened V by 5 bases and J by 4 bases, and 12 bases separated the two germline ends. In germline, CDR1 is LNHNV, CDR2 YYDKDF (reference sequence). This CDR3 spans 14 amino acids. The CDR3 loop is CATSPPGGNQPQHF. DNA for the CDR3: TGTGCCACCAGCCCCCCCGGGGGGAATCAGCCCCAGCATTTT.

This chain uses TRBV13 with TRBJ2-7, with TRBD2 as a possible D gene (6 bases). The CDR3 length is 13 residues. CDR1 and CDR2 (germline): PRHDT, FYEKMQ (reference sequence). Trimming cost V 5 bases and J 1 base, with 9 bases left between them. CDR3 amino acids: CASSPGVSYEQYF. Written as DNA, the CDR3 is TGTGCCAGCAGCCCGGGGGTTTCCTACGAGCAGTACTTC.

V gene TRBV4-2 combines with J gene TRBJ1-6; 7 bases map to TRBD1. This CDR3 is built from 18 residues. Germline V gene data show CDR1 as LGHNA and CDR2 as YNFKEQ. Germline trimming cut 1 base from V and 0 bases from J; bases unmatched to any gene: 6. DNA for the CDR3: TGTGCCAGCAGCCAAGTCGTCAGGGGGAGCTCCTATAATTCACCCCTCCACTTT. The encoded protein is CASSQVVRGSSYNSPLHF.

In nucleotides, the CDR3 is TGTGCCAGCAGAACACAGGGTAGGAACACTGAAGCTTTCTTT. It yields the protein CASRTQGRNTEAFF. J is TRBJ1-1 and V is TRBV2; perhaps TRBD1 as D (6 bases). The CDR3 spans 14 residues. The germline V gene has CDR1 SNHLY and CDR2 FYNNEI. Between the trimmed V and J ends, which lost 6 bases and 1 base, there was a span of 12 bases.

The chain is built from TRBV19 and TRBJ2-7; D possibly matches TRBD1 or TRBD2 (6 bases each). Germline V CDR1 and CDR2: LNHDA, SQIVND (reference sequence). This CDR3 comprises 13 residues. V shed 4 bases and J shed 1 base, with 8 bases lying between them. The CDR3 loop is CASSSGTSYEQYF. The DNA for the CDR3 is TGTGCCAGTAGTAGCGGGACATCCTACGAGCAGTACTTC.

The V and J genes are TRBV28 and TRBJ2-7, with a possible D match to TRBD1 (5 bases). The CDR3 runs to 14 residues. Germline V gene lookup returns CDR1 MDHEN and CDR2 SYDVKM. V shed 7 bases and J shed 4 bases, with 17 bases lying between them. CDR3 sequence: CASTRPGNGYEQYF. The CDR3 bases are TGTGCCAGCACGCGACCAGGGAACGGGTACGAGCAGTACTTC. Full variable domain (missing parts from reference TRBV28 and TRBJ2-7): DVKVTQSSRYLVKRTGEKVFLECVQDMDHENMFWYRQDPGLGLRLIYFSYDVKMKEKGDIPEGYSVSREKKERFSLILESASTNQTSMYLCASTRPGNGYEQYFGPGTRLTVT.

V and J are TRBV6-5 and TRBJ2-1, with D unclear. Germline CDR1 MNHEY, CDR2 SVGAGI. The CDR3 runs 13 residues. The V and J ends lost 2 bases and 6 bases respectively, with 8 bases between them. The CDR3 sequence: CASSYGSSNEQFF. The CDR3 region has the DNA TGTGCCAGCAGTTACGGGTCTAGCAATGAGCAGTTCTTC.

The chain joins TRBV30 to TRBJ2-1, with 11 nucleotides matching TRBD2. The length of the CDR3 is 15 residues. The germline CDR1 and CDR2 sequences are GTSNPN and SVGIG (reference sequence). Trimming cost V 5 bases and J 5 bases; bases outside gene matches: 8. The CDR3 nucleotides read TGTGCCTGGGAGGGTAAACTAGCGGGAGACAATGAGCAGTTCTTC. Protein: CAWEGKLAGDNEQFF.